Detailed here is one TCR beta chain. The antigen remains undetermined. The length of the CDR3 is 16 residues. With 3 bases removed from V and 0 bases from J, the gap between germline ends came to 15 bases. The germline V gene encodes CDR1 MNHNS and CDR2 SASEGT. This sample is part of a study of PD-1 blockade in classical Hodgkin lymphoma. Regarding the study as a whole: Before treatment, complete responders showed about the same diversity as newly diagnosed patients. Compared with baseline, CD4+ but not CD8+ TCR diversity had risen significantly by C4D1. Reasons behind the repertoire differences stay unclear, perhaps disease activity or earlier therapy.

The table came from immunoSEQ multiplex PCR; TCRdb's copy has only in-frame clones and leaves some out. Here the sample spans some 100,000 clones, 92% being singletons. No patient escaped relapse after autologous stem cell transplantation, and brentuximab vedotin exposure varied. Classifying best responses yielded complete response, partial response or progressive disease. The TCR originated in a human donor with classical Hodgkin lymphoma. The sample consisted of peripheral blood mononuclear cells (PBMCs), taken at baseline. The J gene is TRBJ2-7, the V gene TRBV6-1; D remains ambiguous. Written as DNA, the CDR3 is TGTGCCAGCAGTGATTGGCAGACTTACTACTCCTACGAGCAGTACTTC. Protein product: CASSDWQTYYSYEQYF.